Detailed here is one T cell receptor (beta chain). Antigen specificity is unknown. The data belong to a study of post-analysis software for immune sequencing data. Broader study findings: Batch-matched samples strongly co-clustered by F measure. For normalized Chao1 diversity, multiple sclerosis patients scored significantly lower than controls did. In patients, TRBV5-6, TRBV5-1 and TRBV20-1 belonged to five TRBV segments found more frequently than in controls.

Losses at the gene ends were 2 bases for V and 6 bases for J; bases not matched to a gene: 6. The CDR3 length is 16 residues. Germline V CDR1 and CDR2: SGHTA, FQGNSA. Unique-molecular-identifier-tagged TCR beta cDNA libraries were used. T cells, about 0.95 to 10 million of them, yielded some 500,000 cDNA molecules. TCRdb redid the calling of the PCR reads with MiXCR, one entry per CDR3 protein. The top ten clones hold 6% to 9% of a sample with 400,000 to 500,000 distinct CDR3 sequences, about 39% of them seen once. The specimen was blood. V and J are TRBV7-2 and TRBJ2-1, with 11 bases aligning to TRBD2. The TCR sequence derives from a girl aged 2 to 10 with multiple sclerosis. The DNA of the CDR3 is TGTGCCAGCAGCTTAAGTCGACTAGCGGGACCCAATGAGCAGTTCTTC. Protein: CASSLSRLAGPNEQFF.